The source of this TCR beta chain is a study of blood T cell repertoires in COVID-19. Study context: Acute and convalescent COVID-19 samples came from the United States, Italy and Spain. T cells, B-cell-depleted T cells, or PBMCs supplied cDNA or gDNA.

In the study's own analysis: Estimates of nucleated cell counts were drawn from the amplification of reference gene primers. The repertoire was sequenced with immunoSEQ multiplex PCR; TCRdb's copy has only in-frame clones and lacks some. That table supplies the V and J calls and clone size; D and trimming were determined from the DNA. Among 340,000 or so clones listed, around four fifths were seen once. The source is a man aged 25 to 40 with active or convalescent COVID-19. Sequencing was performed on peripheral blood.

The CDR3 DNA reads TGTGCCAGCAGCACCATCACAGGGGGTTACGGTACGCAGTATTTT. It translates to CASSTITGGYGTQYF. V and J are TRBV9 and TRBJ2-3; 8 bases map to TRBD1. After removal of 4 bases from V and 8 bases from J, the junction contained 12 bases not matched to a gene. This CDR3 is 15 amino acids long. CDR1 SGDLS and CDR2 YYNGEE come from the germline V gene.